This T cell receptor (beta chain) was captured by sequencing in a study of shared clonotypes between healthy human individuals. Study overall: Each donor's CD8 memory used one plate, CD8 naive two, each CD4 subset three.

Findings of the study overall: On the whole, naive subsets had larger estimated richness than memory subsets had.

On this clone: The antigen is unknown.

This CDR3 has 19 amino acids. Looked up from germline, CDR1 is SGHVS and CDR2 is FQNEAQ. V lost 8 bases and J lost 4, with 32 bases in between. Libraries were prepared by immunoSEQ multiplex PCR; TCRdb keeps only in-frame clonotypes and omits some of them. The sample contains millions of clones, 90% to 95% of which appear only once. Terminally differentiated effector memory CD45RA+ cells were left out of the naive CD8 fraction, which was CD45RO-negative and positively selected for CCR7. The TCR was taken from a man aged 18 to 29 in good health. Some clones in this sample may be carry-over from other donors' samples. Sequencing was done on a sample of naive CD8+ T cells from PBMCs. J is TRBJ1-1 and V is TRBV7-8, with a possible D match to TRBD1 (5 bases). CDR3 nucleotides: TGTGCCAGCCCTGAGGGGACGGTGGATAGTTCAATGACCACCACTGAAGCTTTCTTT. Protein sequence: CASPEGTVDSSMTTTEAFF.